The clone carrying this TCR beta chain was picked up one time. Its antigen is undetermined. Specified time point: newly diagnosed GD, antithyroid drugs for less than 3 months. Construction of the TCR library relied on RNA isolated from PBMCs. These data belong to a study of regulatory T cells in long-lasting Graves disease. Study-level points and caveats: TRBV28 was favored in persistent disease, as were TRBJ1-2 and TRBJ2-5.

J gave up 2 bases and V 4 bases, and 7 bases lay outside the gene matches. The CDR3 is made up of 15 amino acids. Germline V gives CDR1 LNHDA, CDR2 SQIVND (reference sequence). Sequencing libraries for TCR beta were prepared with iRepertoire HTBI primers and Arm-PCR of CDR3 regions. In the original workflow: Gene usage covered some 66 TRBV and more than twelve TRBJ segments. TCRdb passed the multiplex PCR reads through MiXCR, listing each CDR3 protein once. The V and J calls and clone size come from TCRdb's table, not from the authors' own analysis. The sample records just over 600,000 distinct CDR3 sequences, roughly 15% being singletons. These records were also assigned to another study, of T cells in Graves' hyperthyroidism and ophthalmopathy.

The receptor was derived from a woman in her twenties or thirties with Graves disease. The input for sequencing was peripheral blood mononuclear cells (PBMCs), taken at new diagnosis, from a patient treated with antithyroid drugs. This chain joins TRBV19 and TRBJ2-7; TRBD1 matches 8 bases. CDR3: CASSKYGTGPYEQYF. In DNA, the CDR3 is TGTGCCAGTAGTAAATACGGGACAGGTCCCTACGAGCAGTACTTC.